The T cell receptor (beta chain) under discussion was sequenced for a study of shared clonotypes between healthy human individuals. Sequencing used immunoSEQ multiplex PCR; TCRdb keeps in-frame clones, though not all of them. The sample consists of some 1.4 million clones, approximately 96% of them appearing once. This TCR came from a man aged 30 to 45 in good health. Sequencing was done on a sample of naive CD4+ T cells sorted from blood. Subset: CD45RA+ positively selected.

The DNA for the CDR3 is TGTGCCAGCAGTTACTTTGGTTCGGGAACAGATACGCAGTATTTT. This sequence encodes CASSYFGSGTDTQYF. V gene TRBV6-5 combines with J gene TRBJ2-3, with a weak D call TRBD2 (5 bases). CDR1 MNHEY and CDR2 SVGAGI come from the germline V gene. The CDR3 has 15 residues. Between the trimmed V and J ends, which lost 1 base and 3 bases, there was a span of 11 bases.